Detailed here is one T cell receptor beta chain. This specimen belongs to a study of OX40 agonist ivuxolimab in advanced cancers. This table comes from immunoSEQ multiplex PCR, and its TCRdb copy is limited to in-frame clones, with some not included. The data contain approximately 60,000 clones, roughly four fifths of them seen just once; the ten biggest clones take up just under 5%. The CDR3 has 14 residues. Germline V gene data show CDR1 as MNHEY and CDR2 as SVGAGI. Trimming shortened V by 6 bases and J by 3 bases, and 15 bases separated the two germline ends. Autoimmune disease history or systemic immunosuppression was exclusionary.

The chain uses TRBV6-5 and TRBJ2-7; D gene ambiguous. The TCR comes from an adult with an advanced solid tumor such as melanoma, head and neck, liver or kidney cancer. The sequences come from CD4+ or CD8+ T cells sorted from blood, collected in a trial of the OX40 agonist ivuxolimab. This CDR3 reads CASSYTDGHYEQYF. CDR3 in DNA: TGTGCCAGCAGCTACACAGACGGCCACTACGAGCAGTACTTC.